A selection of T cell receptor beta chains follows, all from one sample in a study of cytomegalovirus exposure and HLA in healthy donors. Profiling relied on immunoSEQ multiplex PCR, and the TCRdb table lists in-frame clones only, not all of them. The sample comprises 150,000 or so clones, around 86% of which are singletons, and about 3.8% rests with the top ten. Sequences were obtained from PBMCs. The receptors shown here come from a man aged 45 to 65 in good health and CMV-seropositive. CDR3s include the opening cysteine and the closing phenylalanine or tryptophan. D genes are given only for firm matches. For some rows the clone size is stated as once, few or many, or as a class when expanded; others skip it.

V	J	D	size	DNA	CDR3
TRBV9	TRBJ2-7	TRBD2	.	TGTGCCAGCAGCGCGAGCGGACTAGGCTCCTACGAGCAGTACTTC	CASSASGLGSYEQYF
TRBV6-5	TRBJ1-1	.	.	TGTGCCAGCAGGGGGACAAAGAACACTGAAGCTTTCTTT	CASRGTKNTEAFF
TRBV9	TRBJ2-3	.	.	TGTGCCAGCAGCGTCGCGTTAACGGGCGGGCCGAGCACAGATACGCAGTATTTT	CASSVALTGGPSTDTQYF
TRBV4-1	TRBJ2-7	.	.	TGCGCCAGCAGCCAAGTTGGGCAGACATCCTACGAGCAGTACTTC	CASSQVGQTSYEQYF
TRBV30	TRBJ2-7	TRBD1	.	TGTGCCTGGAGTGTAGAGGGGACAGGGAGCTACGAGCAGTACTTC	CAWSVEGTGSYEQYF
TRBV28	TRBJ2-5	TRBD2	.	TGTGCCAGCAGCCCCCCAGGACGGCGGGAGCAGTACTTC	CASSPPGRREQYF
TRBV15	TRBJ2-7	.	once	TGTGCCACCAGCAGCAATGTCGGGACAAATCACGAGCAGTACTTC	CATSSNVGTNHEQYF
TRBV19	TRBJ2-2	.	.	TGTGCCAGTAGTATCAGGCCAAACACCGGGGAGCTGTTTTTT	CASSIRPNTGELFF
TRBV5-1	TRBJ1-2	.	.	TGCGCCAGCAGCTTGGTCGGCGGTGATGGCTACACCTTC	CASSLVGGDGYTF
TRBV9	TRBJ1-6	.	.	TGTGCCAGCAGCGTAGTGGGGGGGCCTAATTCACCCCTCCACTTT	CASSVVGGPNSPLHF
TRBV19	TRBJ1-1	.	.	TGTGCCAGTAGGGGGGGACGGAAGAACACTGAAGCTTTCTTT	CASRGGRKNTEAFF
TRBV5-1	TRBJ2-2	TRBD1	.	TGCGCCAGCAGAACGACAGGGGGACCGAACACCGGGGAGCTGTTTTTT	CASRTTGGPNTGELFF
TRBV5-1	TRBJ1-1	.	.	TGCGCCAGCAGCTCCCGCGGGGGGGGGAAGAACACTGAAGCTTTCTTT	CASSSRGGGKNTEAFF
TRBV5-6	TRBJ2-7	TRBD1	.	TGTGCCAGCAGCTTGCAGGGGGCGTACGAGCAGTACTTC	CASSLQGAYEQYF
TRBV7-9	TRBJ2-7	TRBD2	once	TGTTCCAGCATGCTTAGCGGGGGTGCTAGCTCCTACGAGCAGTACTTC	CSSMLSGGASSYEQYF
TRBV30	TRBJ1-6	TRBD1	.	TGTGCCTGGGGACAGGTTGGGGACGGGGTAGGCAATTCACCCCTCCACTTT	CAWGQVGDGVGNSPLHF
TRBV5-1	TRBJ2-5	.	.	TGCGCCAGCAATTTCGACAGTCGAGCGGAGACCCAGTACTTC	CASNFDSRAETQYF
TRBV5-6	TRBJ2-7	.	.	TGTGCCAGCAGCTTACCCCAGGGCTACGAGCAGTACTTC	CASSLPQGYEQYF
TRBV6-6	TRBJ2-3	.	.	TGTGCCAGCAGTTACGGCGGAGGGGAGGCAGATACGCAGTATTTT	CASSYGGGEADTQYF
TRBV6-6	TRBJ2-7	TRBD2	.	TGTGCCAGCAGTTACTCCTCTAGCGGGAGGTACGAGCAGTACTTC	CASSYSSSGRYEQYF
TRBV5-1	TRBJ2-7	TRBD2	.	TGCGCCAGCAGCCTAGCGGGAGATACCTACGAGCAGTACTTC	CASSLAGDTYEQYF
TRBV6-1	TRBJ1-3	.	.	TGTGCCAGCAGTGGTAGAGGTGGAAACACCATATATTTT	CASSGRGGNTIYF
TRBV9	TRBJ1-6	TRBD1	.	TGTGCCAGCAGCCCTACCGGACAGGGGTCACCCCTCCACTTT	CASSPTGQGSPLHF
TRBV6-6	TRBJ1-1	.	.	TGTGCCAGCAGTTACGACGGGGATGTGAGCACTGAAGCTTTCTTT	CASSYDGDVSTEAFF
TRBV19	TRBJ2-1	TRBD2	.	TGTGCCAGTAGTAATAAACTAGCGGGGGGTGAGCAGTTCTTC	CASSNKLAGGEQFF
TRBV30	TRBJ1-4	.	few	TGTGCCTGGAGTGTGACTGGCAGGGCTGAAAAACTGTTTTTT	CAWSVTGRAEKLFF
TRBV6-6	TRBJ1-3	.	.	TGTGCCAGCAGCGTAGTCCTCTCTGGAAACACCATATATTTT	CASSVVLSGNTIYF
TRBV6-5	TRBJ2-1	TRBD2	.	TGTGCCAGCAGTTACCCGACTAGCGGGGGGGCCGATGAGCAGTTCTTC	CASSYPTSGGADEQFF
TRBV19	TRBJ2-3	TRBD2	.	TGTGCCAGTAGGCCGGGACTAGCGGGTACAGATACGCAGTATTTT	CASRPGLAGTDTQYF
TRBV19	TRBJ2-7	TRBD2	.	TGTGCCAGTAGCCCAGCGGGGTCCTCCTCCTACGAGCAGTACTTC	CASSPAGSSSYEQYF
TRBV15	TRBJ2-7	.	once	TGTGCCACCAGCAGAGACGGGGGTTTCGAGCAGTACTTC	CATSRDGGFEQYF
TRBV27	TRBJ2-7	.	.	TGTGCCAGCAGCCCCAGGGTTACCTACGAGCAGTACTTC	CASSPRVTYEQYF
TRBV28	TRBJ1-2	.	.	TGTGCCAGCAGGGAACAGTCCTACTATGGCTACACCTTC	CASREQSYYGYTF
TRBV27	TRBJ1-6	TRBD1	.	TGTGCCAGCAGTCCCGAATACAGGGGGCGACCCCTCCACTTT	CASSPEYRGRPLHF
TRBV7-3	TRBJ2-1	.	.	TGTGCCAGCAGCCTTAGCGGAGGTTGGTACAATGAGCAGTTCTTC	CASSLSGGWYNEQFF
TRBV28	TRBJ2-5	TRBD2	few	TGTGCCAGCAGTTCGACTAGCGGGGGGGAGACCCAGTACTTC	CASSSTSGGETQYF
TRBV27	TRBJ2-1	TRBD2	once	TGTGCCAGCAGTCCTAGCGGGAGGGCCCGGGGTGGCTACAATGAGCAGTTCTTC	CASSPSGRARGGYNEQFF
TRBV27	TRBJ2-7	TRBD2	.	TGTGCCAGCAGTTTGGGGGGGGGCTACGAGCAGTACTTC	CASSLGGGYEQYF
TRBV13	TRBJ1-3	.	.	TGTGCCAGCAGGAGGACAGCCTCTGGAAACACCATATATTTT	CASRRTASGNTIYF
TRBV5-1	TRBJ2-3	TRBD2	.	TGCGCCAGCAGCTTTAGTCTAGCGGGAGTCGCAGATACGCAGTATTTT	CASSFSLAGVADTQYF
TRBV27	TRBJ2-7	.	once	TGTGCCAGCAGTTGGGGAACGGGATCATCCTACGAGCAGTACTTC	CASSWGTGSSYEQYF
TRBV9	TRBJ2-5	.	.	TGTGCCAGCAGCAAACAGGGCGGAGAGACCCAGTACTTC	CASSKQGGETQYF
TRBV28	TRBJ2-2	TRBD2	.	TGTGCCAGCGGACTAGCGGGAGAGGCGGACACCGGGGAGCTGTTTTTT	CASGLAGEADTGELFF
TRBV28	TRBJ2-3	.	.	TGTGCCAGCAGTTTCCAGGTCCTAGATACGCAGTATTTT	CASSFQVLDTQYF
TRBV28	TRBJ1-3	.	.	TGTGCCAGCAGCCGGAGGTTTGGAAACACCATATATTTT	CASSRRFGNTIYF
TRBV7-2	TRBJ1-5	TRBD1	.	TGTGCCAGCAGGTTGACAGGGGACCAGCCCCAGCATTTT	CASRLTGDQPQHF
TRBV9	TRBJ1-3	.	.	TGTGCCAGCAGCGTAGGCGCAGCCGGGTCGATGGGAAACACCATATATTTT	CASSVGAAGSMGNTIYF
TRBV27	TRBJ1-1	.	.	TGTGCCAGCAGTTTTAAGGGGACAAACACTGAAGCTTTCTTT	CASSFKGTNTEAFF
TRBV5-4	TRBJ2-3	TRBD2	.	TGTGCCAGCAGCACCGGACTAGCCACAGATACGCAGTATTTT	CASSTGLATDTQYF
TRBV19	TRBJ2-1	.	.	TGTGCCAGTAGTATTGGCGGATCCTACAATGAGCAGTTCTTC	CASSIGGSYNEQFF
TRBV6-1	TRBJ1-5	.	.	TGTGCCACTCAGGCCGGAATTAGCAATCAGCCCCAGCATTTT	CATQAGISNQPQHF
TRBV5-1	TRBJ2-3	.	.	TGCGCCAGCAGCCGCCCCACTGGACTAATCAACACAGATACGCAGTATTTT	CASSRPTGLINTDTQYF
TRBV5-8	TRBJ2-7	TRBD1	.	TGTGCCAGCAGCTGGGACAGGGGCTACGAGCAGTACTTC	CASSWDRGYEQYF
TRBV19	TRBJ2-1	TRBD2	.	TGTGCCAGTAGTATAAGCGGCGGGAGGGCCAATGAGCAGTTCTTC	CASSISGGRANEQFF
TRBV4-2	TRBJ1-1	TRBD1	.	TGTGCCAGCAGCCAAGAAGGGACAGGCAGGGGGCCCACTGAAGCTTTCTTT	CASSQEGTGRGPTEAFF
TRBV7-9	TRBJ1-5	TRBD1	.	TGTGCCAGCAGCTTCGACGACAGGGGGCTAAGCAATCAGCCCCAGCATTTT	CASSFDDRGLSNQPQHF
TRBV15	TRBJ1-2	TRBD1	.	TGTGCCACCAGCAGGGCGGACAGGGAATATGGCTACACCTTC	CATSRADREYGYTF